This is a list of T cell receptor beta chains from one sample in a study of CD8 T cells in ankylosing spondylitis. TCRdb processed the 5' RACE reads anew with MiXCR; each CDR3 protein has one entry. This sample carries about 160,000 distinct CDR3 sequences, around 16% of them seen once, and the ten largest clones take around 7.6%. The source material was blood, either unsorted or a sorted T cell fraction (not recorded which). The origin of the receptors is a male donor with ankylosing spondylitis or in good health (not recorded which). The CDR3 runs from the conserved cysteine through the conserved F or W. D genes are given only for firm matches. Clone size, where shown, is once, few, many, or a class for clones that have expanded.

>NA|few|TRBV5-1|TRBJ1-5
TGCGCCAGCAGCTTGGTTGAGGGGGGGGATCAGCCCCAGCATTTT
CASSLVEGGDQPQHF
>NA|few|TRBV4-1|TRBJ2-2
TGCGCCAGCAGCCAAGGCATATTGAACACCGGGGAGCTGTTTTTT
CASSQGILNTGELFF
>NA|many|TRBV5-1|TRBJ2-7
TGCGCCAGCAGCTTGGACAGGGAGAATCACTACGAGCAGTACTTC
CASSLDRENHYEQYF
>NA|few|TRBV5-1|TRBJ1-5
TGCGCCAGCAGCCCCTCGGGGGGCGAGCAGCCCCAGCATTTT
CASSPSGGEQPQHF
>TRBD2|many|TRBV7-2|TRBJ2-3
TGTGCCAGCAGCTCCGGGACTAGCCTCGCGTCGCAGTATTTT
CASSSGTSLASQYF
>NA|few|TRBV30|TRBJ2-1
TGTGCCTGGAGTGAACATTACAATGAGCAGTTCTTC
CAWSEHYNEQFF
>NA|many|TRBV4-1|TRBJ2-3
TGCGCCAGCAGCCCTTGGGGGGATACGCAGTATTTT
CASSPWGDTQYF
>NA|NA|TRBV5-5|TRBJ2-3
TGTGCCAGCAGCCTTAGGGTAAATACGCAGTATTTT
CASSLRVNTQYF
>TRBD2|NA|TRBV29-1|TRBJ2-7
TGCAGCGTTCGAAGTGGTCTAGCGGGAGCCTACGAGCAGTACTTC
CSVRSGLAGAYEQYF
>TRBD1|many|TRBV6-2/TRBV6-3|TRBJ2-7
TGTGCCAGCAGTTACGGGTACAGGGGCCGGTCCTACGAGCAGTACTTC
CASSYGYRGRSYEQYF
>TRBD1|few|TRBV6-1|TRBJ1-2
TGTGCCAGCGTCGCGACGACAGGGAGAAATGGCTACACCTTC
CASVATTGRNGYTF
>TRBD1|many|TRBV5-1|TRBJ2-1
TGCGCCAGCAGCATCACCGGGACAGCGAATGAGCAGTTCTTC
CASSITGTANEQFF
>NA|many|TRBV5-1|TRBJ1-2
TGCGCCAGCAGCCTGGGACAACGCTATGGCTACACCTTC
CASSLGQRYGYTF
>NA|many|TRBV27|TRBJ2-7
TGTGCCAGCAGTTTAGATGAGGGGGGAACCTACGAGCAGTACTTC
CASSLDEGGTYEQYF
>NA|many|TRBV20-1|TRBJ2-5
TGCAGTGCTAGCTCTCCAAATAGTCAAGAGACCCAGTACTTC
CSASSPNSQETQYF
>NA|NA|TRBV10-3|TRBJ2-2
TGTGCCATCATAAACGGGGACACCGGGGAGCTGTTTTTT
CAIINGDTGELFF
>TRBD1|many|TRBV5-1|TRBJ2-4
TGCGCCAGCCAAGAGGGGACAGGAGTTACCATTCAGTACTTC
CASQEGTGVTIQYF
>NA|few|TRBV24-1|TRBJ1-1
TGTGCCACCAGTGAGGGGAATAGGTTCCCTGAAGCTTTCTTT
CATSEGNRFPEAFF
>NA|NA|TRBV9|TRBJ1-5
TGTGCCAGCAGCCTTGGACAGCGGGACAATCAGCCCCAGCATTTT
CASSLGQRDNQPQHF
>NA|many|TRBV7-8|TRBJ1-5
TGTGCCACCGCTATTAGCAATCAGCCCCAGCATTTT
CATAISNQPQHF
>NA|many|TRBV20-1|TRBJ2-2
TGCAGTGCTAGTACCGACACCGGGGAGCTGTTTTTT
CSASTDTGELFF
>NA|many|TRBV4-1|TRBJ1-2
TGCGCCAGCAGCCAAGTAACAGACAACTATGGCTACACCTTC
CASSQVTDNYGYTF
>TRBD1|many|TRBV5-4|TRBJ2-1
TGTGCCAGCAGCACGAATCAGGGGGATTACAATGAGCAGTTCTTC
CASSTNQGDYNEQFF
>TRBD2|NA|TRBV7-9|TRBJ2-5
TGTGCCAGCAGCTTCAACCTAGCGGGACAAGAGACCCAGTACTTC
CASSFNLAGQETQYF
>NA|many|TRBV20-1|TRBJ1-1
TGCAGTGCTCCTCTGGGGGGAGAGGACACTGAAGCTTTCTTT
CSAPLGGEDTEAFF
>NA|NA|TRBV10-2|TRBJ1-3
TGCGCCAGCAGTCCCGGGACACCCAGCTCTGGAAACACCATATATTTT
CASSPGTPSSGNTIYF
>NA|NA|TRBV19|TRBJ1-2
TGTGCCAGTACCGACAGTTATGGCTACACCTTC
CASTDSYGYTF
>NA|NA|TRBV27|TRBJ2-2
TGTGCCAGCCGCTCGATCTGGGTGCAGAACACCGGGGAGCTGTTTTTT
CASRSIWVQNTGELFF
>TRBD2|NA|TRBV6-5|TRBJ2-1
TGTGCCAGCAGTTACGAGGGACTAGCGGGAGGGAGCTCCTACAATGAGCAGTTCTTC
CASSYEGLAGGSSYNEQFF
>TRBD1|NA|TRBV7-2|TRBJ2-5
TGTGCCAGCAGCTTCACAGGGGGAGGCGAGACCCAGTACTTC
CASSFTGGGETQYF
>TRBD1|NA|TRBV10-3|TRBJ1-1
TGTGCCAGTACGCCGGGACAGGGGGCAGCTGAAGCTTTCTTT
CASTPGQGAAEAFF
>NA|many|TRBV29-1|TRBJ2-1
TGCAGCGTTGTCCCCAGCGGAAACTCCTACAATGAGCAGTTCTTC
CSVVPSGNSYNEQFF
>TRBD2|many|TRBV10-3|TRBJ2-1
TGTGCCATCAGTGACGCCGCTAGCGGGAGTCAGGATGAGCAGTTCTTC
CAISDAASGSQDEQFF
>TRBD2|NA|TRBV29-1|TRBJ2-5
TGCAGCGAAACTAGCGGGGGCCGTGACCAGTACTTC
CSETSGGRDQYF
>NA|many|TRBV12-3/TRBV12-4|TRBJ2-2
TGTGCCAGCAGTTCCCCCAGGGCATACACCGGGGAGCTGTTTTTT
CASSSPRAYTGELFF
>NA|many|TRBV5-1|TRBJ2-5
TGCGCCAGCAGCCTCACGACGGGGGAAAAGACCCAGTACTTC
CASSLTTGEKTQYF
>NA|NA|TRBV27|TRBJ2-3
TGTGCCAGCAGTTTAGGGCGACCCACAGATACGCAGTATTTT
CASSLGRPTDTQYF
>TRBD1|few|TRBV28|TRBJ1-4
TGTGCCAGCACAGCACGGGACAGGGGGTCCCTTTTTGAAAAACTGTTTTTT
CASTARDRGSLFEKLFF
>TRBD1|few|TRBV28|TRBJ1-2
TGTGCCACCACCCAGGGGACAGGGAACTATGGCTACACCTTC
CATTQGTGNYGYTF
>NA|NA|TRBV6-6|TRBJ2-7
TGTGCCAGCAGTTACAGGGACGAGCAGTACTTC
CASSYRDEQYF
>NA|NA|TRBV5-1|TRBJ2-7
TGCGCCAGCAGCCCGAGGACTGTACCGAGCTCCTACGAGCAGTACTTC
CASSPRTVPSSYEQYF
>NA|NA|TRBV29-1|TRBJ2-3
TGCAGCGTTGGGTATCCCCGCACAGATACGCAGTATTTT
CSVGYPRTDTQYF
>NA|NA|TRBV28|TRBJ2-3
TGTGCCAGCAGTTTAAGGGTAGCGGAGTATACGCAGTATTTT
CASSLRVAEYTQYF
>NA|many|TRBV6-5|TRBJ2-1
TGTGCCAGCAGTTATGGTGGTGGAGGGAATGAGCAGTTCTTC
CASSYGGGGNEQFF
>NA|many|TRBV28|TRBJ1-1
TGTGCCAGCAGTCCTACAGGTCGAGCTTTCTTT
CASSPTGRAFF